These T cell receptor beta chains were read from a single sample in a study of blood T cell repertoires in COVID-19. TCRdb's table, derived via immunoSEQ multiplex PCR, lists solely in-frame clones and lacks some. The table includes some 260,000 clones, about three quarters detected once. Sequenced material: peripheral blood. The receptor source for this set is a woman of 80 years or more with acute or convalescent COVID-19. Each CDR3 is given with its conserved first and last residue. D genes are given only for firm matches. Clone sizes are given selectively: once, few, many, or a class where the clone is expanded.

cdr3_aa: CASSQSSQGKYGYTF
cdr3_nt: TGCGCCAGCAGTCAATCATCGCAGGGGAAATATGGCTACACCTTC
d_call: -
clone_size: -
j_call: TRBJ1-2
v_call: TRBV23-1

cdr3_aa: CASKRQRNTGELFF
cdr3_nt: TGTGCCAGTAAACGACAGAGGAACACCGGGGAGCTGTTTTTT
d_call: -
clone_size: -
j_call: TRBJ2-2
v_call: TRBV19

cdr3_aa: CASSYWTGGNSPLHF
cdr3_nt: TGTGCCAGCAGTTACTGGACAGGGGGCAATTCACCCCTCCACTTT
d_call: TRBD1
clone_size: -
j_call: TRBJ1-6
v_call: TRBV6-5

cdr3_aa: CASNWDRGGDTQYF
cdr3_nt: TGTGCCAGCAATTGGGATAGGGGTGGAGATACGCAGTATTTT
d_call: -
clone_size: -
j_call: TRBJ2-3
v_call: TRBV2

cdr3_aa: CASSLAGADAWEKLFF
cdr3_nt: TGTGCCAGCAGCTTAGCGGGGGCAGACGCCTGGGAAAAACTGTTTTTT
d_call: -
clone_size: -
j_call: TRBJ1-4
v_call: TRBV7-9

cdr3_aa: CSVGTGKSQPQHF
cdr3_nt: TGCAGCGTCGGGACAGGGAAGAGTCAGCCCCAGCATTTT
d_call: TRBD1
clone_size: once
j_call: TRBJ1-5
v_call: TRBV29-1

cdr3_aa: CASSPGTVFNEKLFF
cdr3_nt: TGCGCCAGCAGCCCGGGGACAGTTTTTAATGAAAAACTGTTTTTT
d_call: TRBD1
clone_size: -
j_call: TRBJ1-4
v_call: TRBV5-1

cdr3_aa: CASRNQASTGELFF
cdr3_nt: TGTGCCAGCAGAAATCAGGCCAGCACCGGGGAGCTGTTTTTT
d_call: -
clone_size: -
j_call: TRBJ2-2
v_call: TRBV7-2

cdr3_aa: CASSPGQANNQPQHF
cdr3_nt: TGTGCCAGCTCACCGGGACAGGCGAACAATCAGCCCCAGCATTTT
d_call: TRBD1
clone_size: -
j_call: TRBJ1-5
v_call: TRBV18

cdr3_aa: CASSSWGAYEQYF
cdr3_nt: TGTGCCAGCAGTTCCTGGGGGGCCTACGAGCAGTACTTC
d_call: -
clone_size: -
j_call: TRBJ2-7
v_call: TRBV6-5

cdr3_aa: CASRPTPSGGVNEQFF
cdr3_nt: TGTGCCAGCAGACCCACACCTAGCGGGGGGGTGAATGAGCAGTTCTTC
d_call: TRBD2
clone_size: few
j_call: TRBJ2-1
v_call: TRBV2

cdr3_aa: CASALSGEPLYGYTF
cdr3_nt: TGCGCCAGCGCTCTCTCAGGGGAACCCCTCTATGGCTACACCTTC
d_call: -
clone_size: -
j_call: TRBJ1-2
v_call: TRBV5-1

cdr3_aa: CATRLGASSYNSPLHF
cdr3_nt: TGTGCCACACGGCTGGGGGCAAGCTCCTATAATTCACCCCTCCACTTT
d_call: -
clone_size: few
j_call: TRBJ1-6
v_call: TRBV19

cdr3_aa: CASSPLPWSGMSSYNEQFF
cdr3_nt: TGTGCCAGCTCACCACTTCCCTGGAGCGGGATGAGCTCCTACAATGAGCAGTTCTTC
d_call: TRBD2
clone_size: -
j_call: TRBJ2-1
v_call: TRBV18

cdr3_aa: CAISEGATGTDTQYF
cdr3_nt: TGTGCCATCAGTGAGGGGGCCACCGGCACAGATACGCAGTATTTT
d_call: -
clone_size: -
j_call: TRBJ2-3
v_call: TRBV10-3

cdr3_aa: CASSPRVSGANVLTF
cdr3_nt: TGTGCCAGCAGCCCCAGGGTCTCTGGGGCCAACGTCCTGACTTTC
d_call: -
clone_size: -
j_call: TRBJ2-6
v_call: TRBV7-2

cdr3_aa: CASSQDKGQQLRTNTEAFF
cdr3_nt: TGTGCCAGCAGCCAAGATAAGGGACAGCAGTTAAGAACGAACACTGAAGCTTTCTTT
d_call: TRBD1
clone_size: -
j_call: TRBJ1-1
v_call: TRBV4-2

cdr3_aa: CASSQDRVRQETQYF
cdr3_nt: TGTGCCAGCAGCCAAGATCGGGTCAGACAAGAGACCCAGTACTTC
d_call: -
clone_size: -
j_call: TRBJ2-5
v_call: TRBV14

cdr3_aa: CASSPWTGMNTEAFF
cdr3_nt: TGCGCCAGCAGCCCGTGGACTGGAATGAACACTGAAGCTTTCTTT
d_call: -
clone_size: -
j_call: TRBJ1-1
v_call: TRBV5-1

cdr3_aa: CASSSYRGGQFF
cdr3_nt: TGTGCCAGCAGCTCGTACAGGGGAGGGCAGTTCTTC
d_call: -
clone_size: -
j_call: TRBJ2-1
v_call: TRBV7-3

cdr3_aa: CASRTGPPFADTGELFF
cdr3_nt: TGTGCCAGCCGTACAGGCCCCCCGTTCGCGGACACCGGGGAGCTGTTTTTT
d_call: -
clone_size: few
j_call: TRBJ2-2
v_call: TRBV2

cdr3_aa: CASSIRTGGYTF
cdr3_nt: TGTGCCAGCAGCATAAGGACTGGGGGCTACACCTTC
d_call: -
clone_size: -
j_call: TRBJ1-2
v_call: TRBV11-2

cdr3_aa: CASSLGTTRDRSYGYTF
cdr3_nt: TGTGCCAGCAGCTTAGGTACGACCCGGGACAGGAGCTATGGCTACACCTTC
d_call: TRBD1
clone_size: -
j_call: TRBJ1-2
v_call: TRBV7-2

cdr3_aa: CASSQGRQLNTEAFF
cdr3_nt: TGTGCCAGCAGCCAAGGGCGACAGCTGAACACTGAAGCTTTCTTT
d_call: -
clone_size: -
j_call: TRBJ1-1
v_call: TRBV14

cdr3_aa: CASTAPGSETQYF
cdr3_nt: TGTGCCAGCACTGCCCCGGGGTCAGAGACCCAGTACTTC
d_call: -
clone_size: -
j_call: TRBJ2-5
v_call: TRBV6-5

cdr3_aa: CASTKAGGSNTGELFF
cdr3_nt: TGTGCCAGTACTAAGGCGGGGGGTTCGAACACCGGGGAGCTGTTTTTT
d_call: TRBD2
clone_size: -
j_call: TRBJ2-2
v_call: TRBV19

cdr3_aa: CASSDQTGVTEAFF
cdr3_nt: TGTGCCAGCAGTGACCAGACAGGGGTAACTGAAGCTTTCTTT
d_call: TRBD1
clone_size: -
j_call: TRBJ1-1
v_call: TRBV6-1

cdr3_aa: CASSLTGEVYAFF
cdr3_nt: TGCGCCAGCAGCTTGACAGGGGAGGTGTATGCTTTCTTT
d_call: TRBD1
clone_size: few
j_call: TRBJ1-1
v_call: TRBV5-1

cdr3_aa: CAISEDQVGSEAFF
cdr3_nt: TGTGCCATCAGTGAGGACCAGGTTGGTAGTGAAGCTTTCTTT
d_call: -
clone_size: -
j_call: TRBJ1-1
v_call: TRBV10-3

cdr3_aa: CASSIVPGTYGTDTQYF
cdr3_nt: TGTGCCAGTAGTATAGTCCCCGGGACTTACGGCACAGATACGCAGTATTTT
d_call: -
clone_size: -
j_call: TRBJ2-3
v_call: TRBV19

cdr3_aa: CASSEGGLGTYEQYF
cdr3_nt: TGTGCCAGCAGTGAGGGAGGTCTAGGGACTTACGAGCAGTACTTC
d_call: -
clone_size: -
j_call: TRBJ2-7
v_call: TRBV6-1

cdr3_aa: CASTAPGGLYYEQYF
cdr3_nt: TGTGCCAGCACCGCCCCGGGGGGACTCTACTACGAGCAGTACTTC
d_call: TRBD2
clone_size: -
j_call: TRBJ2-7
v_call: TRBV28

cdr3_aa: CASSLQGVHSPLHF
cdr3_nt: TGTGCCAGCAGCCTCCAGGGGGTCCACTCACCCCTCCACTTT
d_call: TRBD1
clone_size: -
j_call: TRBJ1-6
v_call: TRBV7-9

cdr3_aa: CASSSTGEKLFF
cdr3_nt: TGTGCCAGCAGCTCGACAGGGGAAAAACTGTTTTTT
d_call: TRBD1
clone_size: -
j_call: TRBJ1-4
v_call: TRBV3-1/TRBV3-2

cdr3_aa: CASSSVGQGWNEQFF
cdr3_nt: TGTGCCAGCAGCTCCGTAGGACAGGGATGGAATGAGCAGTTCTTC
d_call: TRBD1
clone_size: -
j_call: TRBJ2-1
v_call: TRBV7-9

cdr3_aa: CASRANTEAFF
cdr3_nt: TGTGCCAGCAGGGCAAACACTGAAGCTTTCTTT
d_call: -
clone_size: -
j_call: TRBJ1-1
v_call: TRBV2

cdr3_aa: CASSPGQGLGTGELFF
cdr3_nt: TGCGCCAGCAGCCCTGGACAGGGGCTCGGGACTGGGGAGCTGTTTTTT
d_call: TRBD1
clone_size: -
j_call: TRBJ2-2
v_call: TRBV5-1

cdr3_aa: CASSYTSARQGGEQFF
cdr3_nt: TGTGCCAGCAGTTACACCTCCGCCAGACAGGGCGGTGAGCAGTTCTTC
d_call: TRBD1
clone_size: few
j_call: TRBJ2-1
v_call: TRBV6-5

cdr3_aa: CASSFGAERPYEQYF
cdr3_nt: TGCGCCAGCAGCTTTGGCGCGGAGAGACCCTACGAGCAGTACTTC
d_call: -
clone_size: many
j_call: TRBJ2-7
v_call: TRBV5-1

cdr3_aa: CSVEAPGHPYGYTF
cdr3_nt: TGCAGCGTTGAAGCCCCGGGACACCCCTATGGCTACACCTTC
d_call: -
clone_size: -
j_call: TRBJ1-2
v_call: TRBV29-1